This T cell receptor (beta chain) was obtained from a study of tumor-infiltrating lymphocytes in primary liver carcinoma. Looking at the study overall: Primary liver carcinomas in the patients were surgically resected. General study points: Significantly larger top-250-clone fractions were found in tumors than in blood (p = 0.039).

RNA was extracted from whole blood without cell sorting, alongside germline DNA. Chronic HBV infection affected patients, none of whom had received treatment. To note about this clonotype: Its antigen is unidentified. At one of its ends the junction is not consistent with the germline gene, which may arise from a read error.

TCR beta cDNA was reverse-transcribed from around 0.55 ug of total RNA. The reaction used a constant-region primer and ProtoScript II reverse transcriptase. Slightly modified ARM-PCR with three nested multiplex PCR rounds yielded TCR beta libraries. TCRdb reanalysed the multiplex PCR reads using MiXCR and keeps one entry per CDR3 protein. This table holds 300,000 to 350,000 distinct CDR3 sequences, more than 55% found once. This clonotype was obtained from a woman aged 30 to 39 with primary liver carcinoma and hepatitis B virus infection. Sequenced material: peripheral blood.

In DNA, the CDR3 is TGTGCCACCTCAGGTTCAGACACCGGGGGGCTGTTTTTT. This sequence encodes CATSGSDTGGLFF. The J gene is TRBJ2-2, the V gene TRBV6-2 or TRBV6-3; tentative D call: TRBD2 (6 bases). The CDR3 consists of 13 residues. CDR1 and CDR2 (germline): MNHEY, SVGEGT.